What follows are 29 T cell receptor beta chains derived from one specimen sequenced in a study of T cell repertoires in cytomegalovirus infection. TCRdb ran MiXCR on the reads and lists one entry per CDR3 protein. The sample has fewer than 250,000 distinct CDR3 sequences; 22% are singletons. The sequenced sample consisted of CD8+ T cells from PBMCs. The receptors originated from a human donor in good health (CMV status not recorded). Some clones in this sample may be carry-over from other donors' samples.

This clonotype was counted ten times or more. The chain joins TRBV7-8 to TRBJ2-3; 11 bases are shared with TRBD2. Trimming at V came to 2 bases and at J to 1 base, leaving 17 bases not matched to a gene. The V gene's germline CDR1 is SGHVS and CDR2 FQNEAQ. This CDR3 is built from 21 residues. CDR3 nucleotides: TGTGCCAGCAGCTTACCAAGCAAGGGGGTTAGCGGGGGGGATGGCACAGATACGCAGTATTTT. Protein: CASSLPSKGVSGGDGTDTQYF.

This chain joins TRBV29-1 and TRBJ2-7; 7 bases agree with TRBD2. The CDR3 has 12 residues. The germline CDR1 and CDR2 sequences are SQVTM and ANQGSEA. With 3 bases clipped from V and 5 bases from J, the junction kept 4 bases outside the gene matches. The DNA for the CDR3 is TGCAGCGTTGATGGCGGGGGTGACGAGCAGTACTTC. It is translated as CSVDGGGDEQYF.

J is TRBJ2-7 and V is TRBV27, with 7 bases fitting TRBD1. Trimming removed 3 bases from V and 2 bases from J; junction bases left unmatched: 10. The CDR3 sequence is 16 residues long. The germline V gene has CDR1 MNHEY and CDR2 SMNVEV (reference sequence). CDR3 sequence: CASSFLGQDSTYEQYF. DNA of the CDR3: TGTGCCAGCAGTTTCCTCGGACAGGATTCAACCTACGAGCAGTACTTC.

This clonotype was detected a few times. The chain recombines TRBV7-6 with TRBJ2-3, with TRBD2 as a possible D gene (6 bases). CDR3 length equals 14 residues. Trimming shortened V by 2 bases and J by 6 bases, and 12 bases separated the two germline ends. Germline V gene sequence: CDR1 SGHVS, CDR2 FNYEAQ. CDR3 residues: CASSLILAWDTQYF. The CDR3 DNA is TGTGCCAGCAGCTTAATCCTAGCGTGGGATACGCAGTATTTT.

This clonotype was counted ten times or more. This chain uses TRBV28 with TRBJ2-5; D is unclear. The CDR3 consists of 12 residues. V lost 2 bases to trimming and J lost 5 bases, with 6 bases between them. The germline V gene has CDR1 MDHEN and CDR2 SYDVKM. The CDR3 loop is CASSLSPETQYF. The CDR3 coding sequence is TGTGCCAGCAGTTTAAGCCCGGAGACCCAGTACTTC. The complete variable domain, with remaining parts taken from reference TRBV28 and TRBJ2-5, reads DVKVTQSSRYLVKRTGEKVFLECVQDMDHENMFWYRQDPGLGLRLIYFSYDVKMKEKGDIPEGYSVSREKKERFSLILESASTNQTSMYLCASSLSPETQYFGPGTRLLVL.

This clonotype was seen a handful of times. The chain carries TRBV9 and TRBJ1-1; D is possibly TRBD1 (5 bases). Germline CDR1 SGDLS, CDR2 YYNGEE. This CDR3 spans 15 amino acids. V was clipped by 4 bases and J by 0 bases, with 13 bases between them. The CDR3 sequence: CASSPQGTVNTEAFF. In nucleotides, the CDR3 is TGTGCCAGCAGCCCCCAGGGTACTGTGAACACTGAAGCTTTCTTT.

The rearrangement joins TRBV19 to TRBJ2-2; D call uncertain. CDR3 length equals 15 residues. The germline V and J ends were trimmed by 7 bases and 2 bases, with 14 bases remaining between them. The germline V gene has CDR1 LNHDA and CDR2 SQIVND (reference sequence). The CDR3 bases are TGTGCCAGTACACCCGGGCTAGTAAACACCGGGGAGCTGTTTTTT. Encoded protein: CASTPGLVNTGELFF. Using reference TRBV19 and TRBJ2-2 for the parts outside the CDR3, the full variable domain is DGGITQSPKYLFRKEGQNVTLSCEQNLNHDAMYWYRQDPGQGLRLIYYSQIVNDFQKGDIAEGYSVSREKKESFPLTVTSAQKNPTAFYLCASTPGLVNTGELFFGEGSRLTVL.

This sequence joins TRBV5-5 and TRBJ2-3; TRBD1 matches at 8 bases. The CDR3 runs 17 residues. V gave up 4 bases and J gave up 4 bases; unmatched junction bases: 14. Germline CDR1 is SGHKS and CDR2 is YYEKEE (reference sequence). Here the CDR3 reads CASSHTGQGNMADTQYF. CDR3 DNA: TGTGCCAGCAGCCACACAGGACAGGGTAATATGGCAGATACGCAGTATTTT.

The V and J genes are TRBV4-1 and TRBJ1-2; 10 nucleotides match TRBD1. The CDR3 runs 14 residues. The germline V gene has CDR1 MGHRA and CDR2 YSYEKL. Trimming removed 4 bases from V and 8 bases from J; junction bases left unmatched: 7. CDR3 coding DNA: TGCGCCAGCAGCCGTATCGACAGGGGGCAAGGCTACACCTTC. This codes for CASSRIDRGQGYTF.

A few counts support this clonotype. The chain links TRBV29-1 to TRBJ1-2, with D possibly being TRBD1 (6 bases). V lost 3 bases to trimming and J lost 2 bases, with 13 bases between them. Germline CDR1 SQVTM, CDR2 ANQGSEA. The CDR3 contains 14 residues. The CDR3 region is CSVDPGDLNYGYTF. The CDR3 region has the DNA TGCAGCGTTGACCCAGGGGACCTCAACTATGGCTACACCTTC.

This clonotype showed up many times. V gene TRBV7-3 combines with J gene TRBJ2-1; 9 nucleotides agree with TRBD1. CDR1 and CDR2 (germline): SGHTA, FQGTGA. The V segment lost 6 bases and the J segment 6 bases; nucleotides outside the gene matches: 3. The CDR3 extends over 13 amino acids. The DNA of the CDR3 is TGTGCCAGCAGGGACAGGGGTGGCAATGAGCAGTTCTTC. Encoded protein: CASRDRGGNEQFF.

This clonotype was picked up many times. The chain recombines TRBV28 with TRBJ1-2, with 10 bases aligning to TRBD1. The J segment lost 6 bases and the V segment lost 4 bases, leaving 2 bases of the junction unmatched. Germline V gene data show CDR1 as MDHEN and CDR2 as SYDVKM. The CDR3 consists of 13 residues. The CDR3 DNA reads TGTGCCAGCAGTTACGGACAGGGGGATGGCTACACCTTC. Translating gives CASSYGQGDGYTF.

The CDR3 sequence: CASRDLPGELFF. The CDR3 DNA is TGTGCCAGTCGGGATCTTCCCGGGGAGCTGTTTTTT. The chain employs TRBV2 and TRBJ2-2, with D possibly TRBD2 on 5 matching bases. Germline V gene lookup returns CDR1 SNHLY and CDR2 FYNNEI. The CDR3 contains 12 residues. V dropped 9 bases and J dropped 6 bases, with 11 bases sitting between them.

The V gene is TRBV6-5, the J gene TRBJ2-1, with D possibly being TRBD2 (5 bases). The germline V gene has CDR1 MNHEY and CDR2 SVGAGI. The CDR3 length is 15 residues. V was shortened by 6 bases and J by 7 bases, with 19 bases between the two germline ends. CDR3 in amino acids: CASSHNTGIMNEQFF. The CDR3 bases are TGTGCCAGCAGCCATAATACGGGAATTATGAATGAGCAGTTCTTC.

This clonotype was seen at least ten times. The chain has TRBV7-6 and TRBJ2-1; TRBD2 aligns across 11 bases. Germline V CDR1 and CDR2: SGHVS, FNYEAQ. V gave up 4 bases and J gave up 1 base; unmatched junction bases: 9. The CDR3 runs 18 residues. The CDR3 DNA reads TGTGCCAGCAGCTACCTCCTGACTAGCGGGGTTTCCTACAATGAGCAGTTCTTC. It codes for CASSYLLTSGVSYNEQFF.

This clonotype was observed a few times. This rearrangement joins TRBV6-6 to TRBJ1-5; D call uncertain. The CDR3 is made up of 16 amino acids. Between the trimmed V and J ends, which lost 7 bases and 0 bases, there was a span of 16 bases. Germline V gives CDR1 MNHNY, CDR2 SVGAGI (reference sequence). CDR3 nucleotides: TGTGCCAGCAACTACGACGCCGGGTTTAGCAATCAGCCCCAGCATTTT. It specifies CASNYDAGFSNQPQHF.

This clonotype was observed a few times. The chain is built from TRBV6-6 and TRBJ2-7, with D hard to call. Trimming took off 0 bases at V and 5 bases at J, with 5 bases between the two ends. Germline V gives CDR1 MNHNY, CDR2 SVGAGI (reference sequence). The CDR3 is 12 residues long. CDR3 loop: CASSYSSDEQYF. CDR3 nucleotide sequence: TGTGCCAGCAGTTACTCGAGCGACGAGCAGTACTTC.

This clonotype was counted between two and nine times. The J gene is TRBJ2-1, the V gene TRBV28; D not resolved. The CDR3 is made up of 12 amino acids. Trimming shortened V by 7 bases and J by 9 bases, and 13 bases separated the two germline ends. The germline CDR1 and CDR2 sequences are MDHEN and SYDVKM. The CDR3 DNA reads TGTGCCAGCACCTCACAGAGCTTTGAGCAGTTCTTC. Translated: CASTSQSFEQFF.

The chain joins TRBV5-4 to TRBJ2-3; D call uncertain. Trimming removed 2 bases at V and 5 bases at J, with 12 bases between. The CDR3 loop spans 14 amino acids. The germline gives CDR1 SGHNT, CDR2 YYREEE (reference sequence). In nucleotides, the CDR3 is TGTGCCAGCAGCTTTGAACGGGTGGAAGATACGCAGTATTTT. It specifies CASSFERVEDTQYF.

The chain links TRBV12-3 or TRBV12-4 to TRBJ2-3, with 7 bases identical to TRBD1. Trimming at V came to 5 bases and at J to 4 bases, leaving 6 bases not matched to a gene. The CDR3 covers 14 residues. The CDR3 region is CASSLQGPADTQYF. For the CDR3, the DNA is TGTGCCAGCAGTCTACAGGGGCCGGCAGATACGCAGTATTTT.

This chain connects TRBV29-1 to TRBJ2-5; D is ambiguous. Germline V gene data show CDR1 as SQVTM and CDR2 as ANQGSEA. The CDR3 is made up of 16 amino acids. Trimming left V 6 bases short and J 0 bases short, with 20 bases between. CDR3 loop: CSVWAMDQSYQETQYF. CDR3 in DNA: TGCAGCGTGTGGGCGATGGATCAATCGTACCAAGAGACCCAGTACTTC. The full variable domain, its missing parts supplied by reference TRBV29-1 and TRBJ2-5, is SAVISQKPSRDICQRGTSLTIQCQVDSQVTMMFWYRQQPGQSLTLIATANQGSEATYESGFVIDKFPISRPNLTFSTLTVSNMSPEDSSIYLCSVWAMDQSYQETQYFGPGTRLLVL.

This clonotype appeared a few times. The chain carries TRBV7-9 and TRBJ2-7; a possible D gene is TRBD2 (6 bases). Germline V gives CDR1 SEHNR, CDR2 FQNEAQ (reference sequence). V gave up 5 bases and J gave up 4 bases, with 15 bases separating them. This CDR3 comprises 14 residues. This CDR3 reads CASSTGDRIYEQYF. In DNA, the CDR3 is TGTGCCAGCAGCACGGGGGACCGAATTTACGAGCAGTACTTC.

The rearrangement joins TRBV6-6 to TRBJ1-1, with 9 bases aligning to TRBD1. V dropped 0 bases and J dropped 3; count of bases not matched to a gene: 5. Germline CDR1 reads MNHNY; CDR2 reads SVGAGI (reference sequence). The CDR3 consists of 16 residues. CDR3 region: CASSYSLDRGDTEAFF. Here the CDR3 DNA reads TGTGCCAGCAGTTACTCCTTGGACAGGGGAGACACTGAAGCTTTCTTT.

The chain joins TRBV20-1 to TRBJ2-1, with TRBD2 as a possible D gene (6 bases). Between the trimmed V and J ends, which lost 0 bases and 0 bases, there was a span of 12 bases. Germline loops: CDR1 DFQATT, CDR2 SNEGSKA (reference sequence). There are 16 residues in the CDR3. The CDR3 sequence is CSARDLAGSSYNEQFF. The CDR3 DNA follows: TGCAGTGCTAGAGATTTGGCGGGGAGCTCCTACAATGAGCAGTTCTTC.

This clonotype came up many times. The V and J genes are TRBV6-2 or TRBV6-3 and TRBJ2-5; tentatively, D is TRBD1 or TRBD2 (6 bases each). The CDR3 length is 15 residues. Between the trimmed V and J ends, which lost 0 bases and 4 bases, there was a span of 12 bases. The germline gives CDR1 MNHEY, CDR2 SVGEGT. The CDR3 region is CASSYSTGGRETQYF. CDR3 bases: TGTGCCAGCAGTTACTCGACCGGGGGCAGAGAGACCCAGTACTTC.

This clonotype was counted at least ten times. The gene calls are TRBV5-5 and TRBJ2-7, with D maybe TRBD1 (5 bases). V shed 1 base and J shed 3 bases, with 11 bases lying between them. Germline V gene lookup returns CDR1 SGHKS and CDR2 YYEKEE (reference sequence). The CDR3 length is 14 residues. The chain's CDR3 is CASSLRQGSYEQYF. Here the CDR3 DNA reads TGTGCCAGCAGCTTGAGGCAGGGAAGCTACGAGCAGTACTTC.

The chain employs TRBV29-1 and TRBJ2-6, with unresolved D. V was pared by 1 base and J by 4 bases, with 5 bases between. The CDR3 contains 13 residues. Germline V gene sequence: CDR1 SQVTM, CDR2 ANQGSEA. CDR3 nucleotide sequence: TGCAGCGTTGAAGCTGGGGGGGCCAACGTCCTGACTTTC. As protein: CSVEAGGANVLTF. Full variable domain (rest looked up from reference TRBV29-1 and TRBJ2-6): SAVISQKPSRDICQRGTSLTIQCQVDSQVTMMFWYRQQPGQSLTLIATANQGSEATYESGFVIDKFPISRPNLTFSTLTVSNMSPEDSSIYLCSVEAGGANVLTFGAGSRLTVL.

Ten or more counts support this clonotype. The chain links TRBV7-2 to TRBJ1-5, with D uncertain. V was cut by 3 bases and J by 3 bases, with 6 bases left in between. Germline V gene data show CDR1 as SGHTA and CDR2 as FQGNSA. The CDR3 runs to 13 residues. CDR3 in DNA: TGTGCCAGCAGCTTGGGAGTCAATCAGCCCCAGCATTTT. Encoded protein: CASSLGVNQPQHF.

The chain joins TRBV19 to TRBJ1-5; D is undetermined. The germline V and J ends were trimmed by 2 bases and 5 bases, with 10 bases remaining between them. CDR3 length: 14 amino acids. CDR1 is LNHDA, CDR2 SQIVND, per germline (reference sequence). The CDR3 nucleotides read TGTGCCAGTAGTATAAGGATAACGGATCAGCCCCAGCATTTT. It translates to CASSIRITDQPQHF.